Listed here is a single T cell receptor (beta chain). The data were taken from a study of breast tumors, draining lymph nodes, adjacent tissues. MiXCR, applied by TCRdb to the multiplex PCR reads, yields one record per CDR3 protein. The table includes over 200,000 distinct CDR3 sequences, roughly 32% detected once. Axillary draining lymph nodes of breast cancer patients supplied the node samples. Germline lookup yields CDR1 SGHRS and CDR2 YFSETQ. Trimming cost V 5 bases and J 5 bases; bases outside gene matches: 16. The CDR3 consists of 20 residues. The chain has TRBV5-1 and TRBJ2-6, with TRBD2 matching over 13 bases. Sequencing was carried out using axillary lymph node tissue. The clonotype originates from a female donor with breast cancer. Some clones in this sample may be carry-over from other donors' samples. CDR3 coding DNA: TGCGCCAGCAGTCCTTTCCCCGGACTAGCGGGAGCTACCTGGGCCAACGTCCTGACTTTC. Protein: CASSPFPGLAGATWANVLTF.